This T cell receptor (beta chain) was sequenced during a study of blood T cells in healthy people across ages. With a J-beta primer mix and a sample-barcoded 5' primer, a second PCR ran roughly 7 to 11 cycles. Each cDNA molecule carried a tag from a template-switch adaptor that contained 12 random nucleotides. Each CDR3 protein gets one entry after TCRdb re-called the 5' RACE reads with MiXCR. The sample yields fewer than 1,000,000 distinct CDR3 sequences, about 46% seen once. The length of the CDR3 is 15 residues. Looked up from germline, CDR1 is SGHRS and CDR2 is YFSETQ. Trimming left V 0 bases short and J 0 bases short, with 7 bases between.

The chain combines TRBV5-1 with TRBJ2-1, with D hard to call. This receptor was obtained from an elderly man in good health. Sequenced material: blood. CDR3 loop: CASSLVARSYNEQFF. The CDR3 nucleotides read TGCGCCAGCAGCTTGGTAGCACGCTCCTACAATGAGCAGTTCTTC.